Following are 31 T cell receptor beta chains from one sample sequenced in a study of cytomegalovirus exposure and HLA in healthy donors. Use of 60 Vbeta and 13 Jbeta primers characterized the PCR. Sequencing used immunoSEQ multiplex PCR; TCRdb keeps in-frame clones, though not all of them. The repertoire consists of more than 100,000 clones, with roughly 60% occurring once and the leading ten covering 2% to 2.5%. Material for sequencing was PBMCs. These receptors originate from a woman in her thirties or forties in good health and CMV-seronegative.

The chain carries TRBV15 and TRBJ2-7; 9 bases match TRBD1. The CDR3 runs 18 residues. V was clipped by 5 bases and J by 2 bases; unmatched bases: 16. CDR1 is LNHNV, CDR2 YYDKDF, per germline (reference sequence). This CDR3 reads CATSSGTGFLSGPYEQYF. CDR3 bases: TGTGCCACCAGCTCAGGGACAGGGTTTTTATCGGGACCCTACGAGCAGTACTTC. The full variable domain, completed using reference TRBV15 and TRBJ2-7, is DAMVIQNPRYQVTQFGKPVTLSCSQTLNHNVMYWYQQKSSQAPKLLFHYYDKDFNNEADTPDNFQSRRPNTSFCFLDIRSPGLGDTAMYLCATSSGTGFLSGPYEQYFGPGTRLTVT.

The chain recombines TRBV11-2 with TRBJ2-3, with 7 bases fitting TRBD2. The trim removed 5 bases at V and 5 bases at J, leaving 13 bases unmatched. The germline gives CDR1 SGHAT, CDR2 FQNNGV. CDR3 length equals 16 residues. CDR3 protein: CASSPRGGGRVDTQYF. Here the CDR3 DNA reads TGTGCCAGCAGCCCGAGGGGCGGGGGTAGGGTAGATACGCAGTATTTT. Drawing the rest from reference TRBV11-2 and TRBJ2-3, the complete variable domain is EAGVAQSPRYKIIEKRQSVAFWCNPISGHATLYWYQQILGQGPKLLIQFQNNGVVDDSQLPKDRFSAERLKGVDSTLKIQPAKLEDSAVYLCASSPRGGGRVDTQYFGPGTRLTVL.

This chain links TRBV11-2 with TRBJ1-1; D remains unclear. The CDR3 has 12 amino acids. V lost 3 bases and J 5 bases, leaving 7 bases between the germline ends. Germline lookup yields CDR1 SGHAT and CDR2 FQNNGV. This CDR3 is CASSFTGTEAFF. As DNA, the CDR3 is TGTGCCAGCAGCTTCACGGGGACTGAAGCTTTCTTT.

The chain links TRBV27 to TRBJ1-2; possible D gene TRBD1, 5 bases. V gave up 6 bases and J gave up 1 base, with 9 bases separating them. The CDR3 totals 13 residues. The germline V gene has CDR1 MNHEY and CDR2 SMNVEV (reference sequence). In DNA form, the CDR3 reads TGTGCCAGCAGCCGCGACAGTAACTATGGCTACACCTTC. Its translation is CASSRDSNYGYTF.

The chain links TRBV6-4 to TRBJ2-2, with D possibly being TRBD2 (5 bases). The V gene's germline CDR1 is MRHNA and CDR2 SNTAGT. Trimming removed 6 bases at V and 4 bases at J, with 9 bases between. The CDR3 loop spans 13 amino acids. The CDR3 spells CASSSGTTGELFF. DNA for the CDR3: TGTGCCAGCAGCAGCGGTACCACCGGGGAGCTGTTTTTT.

This clone came up a few times. The rearrangement links TRBV4-2 to TRBJ2-1, with 8 bases identical to TRBD2. The V gene end was trimmed by 0 bases and the J gene end by 4 bases; junction bases not matched to a gene: 5. The CDR3 contains 16 residues. Germline CDR1 and CDR2: LGHNA and YNFKEQ. The CDR3 DNA reads as TGTGCCAGCAGCCAAGATGGGAGCGGGGGTTACAATGAGCAGTTCTTC. Its protein product is CASSQDGSGGYNEQFF.

CDR3: CASSFSSYEQYF. The DNA of the CDR3 is TGCGCCAGCAGCTTCAGCTCCTACGAGCAGTACTTC. The chain uses TRBV5-1 and TRBJ2-7; D ambiguous. Trimming stripped 2 bases from V and 0 bases from J, with 3 bases between. From germline, CDR1 is SGHRS and CDR2 YFSETQ. The CDR3 runs 12 residues. Drawing the rest from reference TRBV5-1 and TRBJ2-7, the complete variable domain is KAGVTQTPRYLIKTRGQQVTLSCSPISGHRSVSWYQQTPGQGLQFLFEYFSETQRNKGNFPGRFSGRQFSNSRSEMNVSTLELGDSALYLCASSFSSYEQYFGPGTRLTVT.

The rearrangement joins TRBV7-2 to TRBJ2-5, with 8 bases fitting TRBD1. The DNA end is more similar to TRBJ2-7, so the J call may be wrong. CDR1 SGHTA and CDR2 FQGNSA come from the germline V gene. The CDR3 is made up of 14 amino acids. CDR3: CASSLTGTGVEQYF. The CDR3 DNA is TGTGCCAGCAGCTTAACCGGGACAGGAGTCGAGCAGTACTTC.

V and J are TRBV28 and TRBJ1-4; D gene uncertain. Germline CDR1 MDHEN, CDR2 SYDVKM. The germline V and J ends were trimmed by 3 bases and 5 bases, with 10 bases remaining between them. There are 14 residues in the CDR3. CDR3 residues: CASSFRQRNEKLFF. The CDR3 DNA is TGTGCCAGCAGTTTCCGGCAGAGGAATGAAAAACTGTTTTTT.

This sequence joins TRBV11-2 and TRBJ2-5, with a possible D match to TRBD1 (5 bases). CDR1 is SGHAT, CDR2 FQNNGV, per germline. This CDR3 is built from 15 residues. The V gene lost 3 bases and the J gene lost 1 base, with 12 bases spanning the gap. CDR3 in amino acids: CASSFTAGPQETQYF. CDR3 DNA: TGTGCCAGCAGCTTTACAGCAGGGCCCCAAGAGACCCAGTACTTC.

In its sample, this clone was seen a few times. The chain recombines TRBV7-2 with TRBJ1-1, with 11 positions matching TRBD1. The CDR3 is 15 residues long. Trimming removed 1 base from V and 6 bases from J; junction bases left unmatched: 4. Germline loops: CDR1 SGHTA, CDR2 FQGNSA. CDR3 residues: CASSLGWGQGAEAFF. CDR3 sequence (DNA): TGTGCCAGCAGCTTAGGTTGGGGACAGGGGGCTGAAGCTTTCTTT. Combining the CDR3 with reference TRBV7-2 and TRBJ1-1 gives the whole variable domain GAGVSQSPSNKVTEKGKDVELRCDPISGHTALYWYRQSLGQGLEFLIYFQGNSAPDKSGLPSDRFSAERTGGSVSTLTIQRTQQEDSAVYLCASSLGWGQGAEAFFGQGTRLTVV.

V is TRBV11-2 and J is TRBJ2-4; D call uncertain. Trimming removed 2 bases at V and 4 bases at J, with 12 bases between. Per the germline V gene, CDR1 is SGHAT and CDR2 is FQNNGV. CDR3 length equals 15 residues. The DNA of the CDR3 is TGTGCCAGCAGCTTAAACCCCGACTCGAAAAACATTCAGTACTTC. This codes for CASSLNPDSKNIQYF.

The rearrangement joins TRBV5-8 to TRBJ1-2; D remains unclear. CDR1 and CDR2 from the germline V gene are SGHTS and YDEGEE. V dropped 4 bases and J dropped 4 bases, with 17 bases sitting between them. The CDR3 consists of 15 residues. The CDR3 protein is CASSPLRRLGYGYTF. The CDR3 DNA follows: TGTGCCAGCAGCCCCTTGAGGAGATTAGGCTATGGCTACACCTTC.

The rearrangement links TRBV13 to TRBJ2-7; possibly TRBD1 for D (5 bases). Between the trimmed V and J ends, which lost 5 bases and 3 bases, there was a span of 14 bases. Germline-derived CDR1 and CDR2 are PRHDT and FYEKMQ (reference sequence). The CDR3 extends over 14 amino acids. The CDR3 loop reads CASSPPPRDYEQYF. The DNA for the CDR3 is TGTGCCAGCAGCCCCCCTCCCAGGGACTACGAGCAGTACTTC.

The chain has TRBV7-2 and TRBJ1-5; TRBD1 matches at 9 bases. The CDR3 is made up of 15 amino acids. Germline V gene lookup returns CDR1 SGHTA and CDR2 FQGNSA. The ends lost 5 bases at V and 7 bases at J; junction bases unmatched: 9. In nucleotides, the CDR3 is TGTGCCAGCAGCGACCGGGACAGGGATTCCCAGCCCCAGCATTTT. This codes for CASSDRDRDSQPQHF.

The chain has TRBV5-1 and TRBJ2-2, with D possibly matching TRBD2 (6 bases). Germline V gene lookup returns CDR1 SGHRS and CDR2 YFSETQ. V shed 4 bases and J shed 2 bases, with 12 bases lying between them. This CDR3 has 15 residues. In DNA, the CDR3 is TGCGCCAGCAGCCCGGCGGGAATCAACACCGGGGAGCTGTTTTTT. It codes for CASSPAGINTGELFF.

This rearrangement joins TRBV5-1 to TRBJ1-6; tentative D call: TRBD1 (6 bases). Trimming cost V 7 bases and J 7 bases, with 15 bases left between them. Germline V CDR1 and CDR2: SGHRS, YFSETQ. This CDR3 comprises 14 residues. The CDR3 protein is CASSSGDRNSPLHF. As DNA, the CDR3 is TGCGCCAGCTCCTCAGGGGACCGAAATTCACCCCTCCACTTT.

The chain has TRBV27 and TRBJ1-1, with D perhaps matching TRBD1 (5 bases). This CDR3 is built from 13 residues. V lost 3 bases and J lost 1, with 6 bases in between. CDR1 and CDR2 from the germline V gene are MNHEY and SMNVEV (reference sequence). CDR3 sequence: CASSFTGNTEAFF. The DNA for the CDR3 is TGTGCCAGCAGTTTCACAGGGAACACTGAAGCTTTCTTT.

The gene calls are TRBV7-8 and TRBJ1-2; possibly TRBD1 for D (5 bases). Germline V gives CDR1 SGHVS, CDR2 FQNEAQ. Trimming cost V 5 bases and J 8 bases, with 15 bases left between them. CDR3 length: 13 amino acids. CDR3 nucleotide sequence: TGTGCCAGCAGCCCTCCCGGCGGGACGGGCTACACCTTC. This gives the protein CASSPPGGTGYTF.

The rearrangement joins TRBV19 to TRBJ2-3, with D tentatively TRBD1 (5 bases). V lost 6 bases to trimming and J lost 3 bases, with 13 bases between them. The CDR3 has 14 residues. Germline assignment: CDR1 LNHDA and CDR2 SQIVND (reference sequence). CDR3 DNA sequence: TGTGCCAGTAGGACAGCAATGCCTACAGATACGCAGTATTTT. Its translation: CASRTAMPTDTQYF.

The V and J genes are TRBV30 and TRBJ2-7; 8 bases agree with TRBD1. Germline lookup yields CDR1 GTSNPN and CDR2 SVGIG (reference sequence). CDR3 length: 12 amino acids. V lost 8 bases and J lost 4; bases outside the gene matches: 7. The CDR3 DNA sequence: TGTGCCCTCCGACAGGGGTCGTACGAGCAGTACTTC. It codes for CALRQGSYEQYF.

The CDR3 coding sequence is TGTGCCAGCAGTGAGCAGGCCGTAAACACTGAAGCTTTCTTT. Translation: CASSEQAVNTEAFF. The rearrangement joins TRBV25-1 to TRBJ1-1; D is ambiguous. The germline V and J ends were trimmed by 3 bases and 2 bases, with 10 bases remaining between them. CDR1 is MGHDK, CDR2 SYGVNS, per germline. The CDR3 totals 14 residues.

The chain employs TRBV27 and TRBJ2-7; no reliable D call. The ends were cut back, 1 base at V and 2 bases at J, with 9 bases in the middle. Germline assignment: CDR1 MNHEY and CDR2 SMNVEV (reference sequence). This CDR3 region has 14 residues. The CDR3 bases are TGTGCCAGCAGTTTATGGGCAGGCCCCTACGAGCAGTACTTC. It is translated as CASSLWAGPYEQYF.

This clone was found a few times. V gene TRBV5-4 combines with J gene TRBJ2-7; 7 bases map to TRBD1. The V gene's germline CDR1 is SGHNT and CDR2 YYREEE (reference sequence). The CDR3 runs 13 residues. J was trimmed by 6 bases and V by 4 bases; bases with no gene match: 7. The DNA of the CDR3 is TGTGCCAGCAGCCCTACAGGGGCGGGCGAGCAGTACTTC. This translates into CASSPTGAGEQYF.

In its sample, this clone was seen once. The V call is TRBV19, the J call TRBJ1-2; weak D call: TRBD1 (6 bases). The CDR3 sequence is 14 residues long. V dropped 3 bases and J dropped 2 bases, with 10 bases sitting between them. The germline CDR1 and CDR2 sequences are LNHDA and SQIVND (reference sequence). DNA for the CDR3: TGTGCCAGTAGTATGTCAGGGGCAAACTATGGCTACACCTTC. This translates into CASSMSGANYGYTF.

The chain links TRBV5-6 to TRBJ1-5, with D possibly TRBD1 on 6 matching bases. This CDR3 is 15 amino acids long. From germline, CDR1 is SGHDT and CDR2 YYEEEE. V shed 3 bases and J shed 3 bases, with 13 bases lying between them. This CDR3 reads CASSSVGQFNQPQHF. Here the CDR3 DNA reads TGTGCCAGCAGCTCGGTAGGACAGTTCAATCAGCCCCAGCATTTT.

CDR3: CASSIDLWGGETQYF. CDR3 DNA sequence: TGTGCCAGTAGTATAGATCTTTGGGGCGGAGAGACCCAGTACTTC. The V and J genes are TRBV19 and TRBJ2-5, with a possible D match to TRBD1 (5 bases). Germline CDR1 and CDR2: LNHDA and SQIVND (reference sequence). The CDR3 extends over 15 amino acids. V was cut by 0 bases and J by 4 bases, with 12 bases left in between.

In this sample, this clone turned up once. V and J are TRBV7-9 and TRBJ1-5, with D possibly being TRBD1 (6 bases). Germline loops: CDR1 SEHNR, CDR2 FQNEAQ (reference sequence). The CDR3 consists of 14 residues. V gave up 4 bases and J gave up 7 bases, with 14 bases separating them. The CDR3 DNA sequence: TGTGCCAGCAGCTCAAGGGGGATCAACCAGCCCCAGCATTTT. It specifies CASSSRGINQPQHF.

There are a few counts of this clone. The chain combines TRBV30 with TRBJ1-6; TRBD1 is a possible D gene (6 bases). CDR1 is GTSNPN, CDR2 SVGIG, per germline (reference sequence). V lost 4 bases and J 19 bases, leaving 23 bases between the germline ends. This CDR3 contains 13 residues. The CDR3 sequence: CAWTRRDGQSTHF. CDR3 sequence (DNA): TGTGCCTGGACCCGCCGGGACGGACAGTCTACTCACTTT. The full variable domain, in which reference TRBV30 and TRBJ1-6 provide the parts outside the CDR3, is SQTIHQWPATLVQPVGSPLSLECTVEGTSNPNLYWYRQAAGRGLQLLFYSVGIGQISSEVPQNLSASRPQDRQFILSSKKLLLSDSGFYLCAWTRRDGQSTHFGNGTRLTVT.

The count of this clone is one. The gene calls are TRBV15 and TRBJ1-5; a possible D gene is TRBD1 (6 bases). CDR3 length: 15 residues. Germline values: CDR1 LNHNV, CDR2 YYDKDF (reference sequence). With 0 bases removed from V and 3 bases from J, the gap between germline ends came to 9 bases. The CDR3 region is CATSRDWDINQPQHF. The CDR3 DNA reads TGTGCCACCAGCAGAGATTGGGACATCAATCAGCCCCAGCATTTT.

This rearrangement joins TRBV2 to TRBJ1-1; 11 bases line up with TRBD1. Germline V gene data show CDR1 as SNHLY and CDR2 as FYNNEI. The V segment lost 9 bases and the J segment 1 base; nucleotides outside the gene matches: 4. The CDR3 totals 14 residues. The CDR3 DNA is TGTGCCAGGCCAGGGACAGGGGGGAACACTGAAGCTTTCTTT. It encodes CARPGTGGNTEAFF. Complete variable domain (other parts from reference TRBV2 and TRBJ1-1): EPEVTQTPSHQVTQMGQEVILRCVPISNHLYFYWYRQILGQKVEFLVSFYNNEISEKSEIFDDQFSVERPDGSNFTLKIRSTKLEDSAMYFCARPGTGGNTEAFFGQGTRLTVV.